This T cell receptor (beta chain) emerged from a study of blood T cell repertoires in COVID-19. Trimming took 0 bases from V and 7 from J, leaving 10 bases between them. Germline V lookup: CDR1 LGHNA, CDR2 YNFKEQ. The CDR3 has 14 residues. Profiled with immunoSEQ multiplex PCR; TCRdb holds only in-frame clones, not every one. The table has approximately 76,000 clones, about three quarters seen once. This sequence was found in a woman in her 70s with acute or convalescent COVID-19. Sequencing was performed on peripheral blood. The chain links TRBV4-2 to TRBJ2-1; D remains unclear. CDR3: CASSQEPDLNEQFF. The CDR3 DNA is TGTGCCAGCAGCCAAGAGCCCGACTTGAATGAGCAGTTCTTC.